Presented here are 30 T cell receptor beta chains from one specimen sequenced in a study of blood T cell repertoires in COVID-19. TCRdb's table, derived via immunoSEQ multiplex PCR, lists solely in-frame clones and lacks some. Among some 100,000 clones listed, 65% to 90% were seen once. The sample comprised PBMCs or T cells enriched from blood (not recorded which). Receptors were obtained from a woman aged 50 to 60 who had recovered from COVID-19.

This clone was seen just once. The CDR3 DNA reads as TGTGCCAGCTCAGCCGGGACAGGGGGAACCGGGGAGCTGTTTTTT. It codes for CASSAGTGGTGELFF. The V call is TRBV18, the J call TRBJ2-2; 11 bases line up with TRBD1. The V gene's germline CDR1 is KGHSH and CDR2 LQKENI. The junction had 4 bases not matched to a gene; V was cut back by 5 bases and J by 5 bases. CDR3 size: 15 residues.

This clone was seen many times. The CDR3 region is CASRGVWDIGKNIQYF. CDR3 nucleotide sequence: TGTGCCAGTAGAGGGGTGTGGGATATCGGCAAAAACATTCAGTACTTC. This chain connects TRBV19 to TRBJ2-4; D perhaps matches TRBD1 (5 bases). The CDR3 consists of 16 residues. Germline CDR1 is LNHDA and CDR2 is SQIVND (reference sequence). The V end was cut by 6 bases, the J end by 3 bases, with 18 bases between.

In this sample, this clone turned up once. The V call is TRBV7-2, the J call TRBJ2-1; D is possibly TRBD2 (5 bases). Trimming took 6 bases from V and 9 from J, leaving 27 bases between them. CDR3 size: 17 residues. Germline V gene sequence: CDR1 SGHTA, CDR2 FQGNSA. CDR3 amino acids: CASRRYGNTKGLGEQFF. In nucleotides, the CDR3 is TGTGCCAGCAGAAGGTATGGTAACACAAAAGGACTGGGTGAGCAGTTCTTC.

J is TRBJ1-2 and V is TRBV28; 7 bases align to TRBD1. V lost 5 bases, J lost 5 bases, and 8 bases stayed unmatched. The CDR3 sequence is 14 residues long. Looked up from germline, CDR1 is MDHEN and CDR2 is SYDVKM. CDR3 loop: CASSPPAGGYGYTF. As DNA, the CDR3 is TGTGCCAGCAGTCCCCCGGCAGGGGGTTATGGCTACACCTTC.

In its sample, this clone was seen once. The CDR3 loop reads CASSDRPQMNTEAFF. CDR3 coding DNA: TGTGCCAGCAGTGACAGGCCTCAGATGAACACTGAAGCTTTCTTT. The chain has TRBV6-1 and TRBJ1-1, with D uncertain. The length of the CDR3 is 15 residues. In germline, CDR1 is MNHNS, CDR2 SASEGT. V gave up 3 bases and J gave up 0 bases, with 11 bases separating them.

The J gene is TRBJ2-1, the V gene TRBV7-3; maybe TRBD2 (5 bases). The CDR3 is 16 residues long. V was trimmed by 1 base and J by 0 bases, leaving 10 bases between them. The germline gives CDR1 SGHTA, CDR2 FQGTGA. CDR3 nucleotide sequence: TGTGCCAGCAGCTTAAGCGGGCAAAGCTCCTACAATGAGCAGTTCTTC. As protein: CASSLSGQSSYNEQFF.

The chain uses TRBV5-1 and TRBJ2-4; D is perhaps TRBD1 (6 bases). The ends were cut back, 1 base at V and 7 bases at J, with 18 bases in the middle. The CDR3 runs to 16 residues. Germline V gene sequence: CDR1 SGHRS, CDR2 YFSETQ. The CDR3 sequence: CASSLQASTGMNIQYF. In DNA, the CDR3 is TGCGCCAGCAGCTTGCAAGCTTCCACAGGGATGAACATTCAGTACTTC.

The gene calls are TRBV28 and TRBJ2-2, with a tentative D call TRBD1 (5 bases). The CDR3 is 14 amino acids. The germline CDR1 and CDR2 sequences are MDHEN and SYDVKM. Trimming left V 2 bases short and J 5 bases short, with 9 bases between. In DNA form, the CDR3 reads TGTGCCAGCAGTTTAGGGGCAGAGACCGGGGAGCTGTTTTTT. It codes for CASSLGAETGELFF.

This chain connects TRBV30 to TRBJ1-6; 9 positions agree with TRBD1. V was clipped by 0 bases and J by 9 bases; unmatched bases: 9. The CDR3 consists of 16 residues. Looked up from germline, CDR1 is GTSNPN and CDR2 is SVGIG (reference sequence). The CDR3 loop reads CAWSVKTGGWSSPLHF. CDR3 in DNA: TGTGCCTGGAGTGTAAAGACAGGGGGATGGAGTTCACCCCTCCACTTT.

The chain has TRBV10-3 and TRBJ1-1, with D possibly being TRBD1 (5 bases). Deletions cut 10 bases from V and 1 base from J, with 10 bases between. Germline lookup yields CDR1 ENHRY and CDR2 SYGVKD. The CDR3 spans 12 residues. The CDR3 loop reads CASGTANTEAFF. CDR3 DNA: TGTGCCAGCGGGACGGCGAACACTGAAGCTTTCTTT.

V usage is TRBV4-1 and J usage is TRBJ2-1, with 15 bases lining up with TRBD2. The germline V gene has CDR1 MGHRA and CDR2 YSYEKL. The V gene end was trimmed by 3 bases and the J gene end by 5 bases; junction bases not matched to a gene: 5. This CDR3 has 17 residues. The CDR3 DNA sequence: TGCGCCAGCAGCCAGAGCTGGACTAGCGGGGGGGACAATGAGCAGTTCTTC. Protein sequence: CASSQSWTSGGDNEQFF.

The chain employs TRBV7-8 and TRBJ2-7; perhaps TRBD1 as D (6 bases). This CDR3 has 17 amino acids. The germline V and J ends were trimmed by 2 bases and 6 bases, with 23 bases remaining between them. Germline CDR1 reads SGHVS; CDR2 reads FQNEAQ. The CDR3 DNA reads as TGTGCCAGCAGCTTATTCGTTTCGGGTTCTTTGGGGGCCGAGCAGTACTTC. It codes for CASSLFVSGSLGAEQYF.

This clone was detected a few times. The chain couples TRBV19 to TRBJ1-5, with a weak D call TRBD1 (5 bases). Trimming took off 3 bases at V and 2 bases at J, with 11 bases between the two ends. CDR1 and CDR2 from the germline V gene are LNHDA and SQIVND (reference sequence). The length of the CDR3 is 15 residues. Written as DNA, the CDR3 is TGTGCCAGTAGTATCTCAGGGATGGGCAATCAGCCCCAGCATTTT. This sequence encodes CASSISGMGNQPQHF.

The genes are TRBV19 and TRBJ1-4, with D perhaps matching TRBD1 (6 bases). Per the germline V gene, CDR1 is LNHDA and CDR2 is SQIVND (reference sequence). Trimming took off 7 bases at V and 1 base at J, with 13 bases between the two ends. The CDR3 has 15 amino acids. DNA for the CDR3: TGTGCCAGTACGAAGGAAGGGGGAACTAATGAAAAACTGTTTTTT. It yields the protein CASTKEGGTNEKLFF.

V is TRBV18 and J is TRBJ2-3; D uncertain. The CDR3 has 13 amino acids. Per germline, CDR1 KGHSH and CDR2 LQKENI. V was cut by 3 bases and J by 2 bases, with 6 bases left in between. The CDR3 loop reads CASSPSLTDTQYF. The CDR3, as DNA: TGTGCCAGCTCACCGAGCCTCACAGATACGCAGTATTTT.

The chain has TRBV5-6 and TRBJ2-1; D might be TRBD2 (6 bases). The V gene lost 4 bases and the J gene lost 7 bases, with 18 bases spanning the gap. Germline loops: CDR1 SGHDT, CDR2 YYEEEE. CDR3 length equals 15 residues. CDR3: CASSDRGTRQNEQFF. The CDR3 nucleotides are TGTGCCAGCAGCGATCGCGGGACCCGGCAGAATGAGCAGTTCTTC.

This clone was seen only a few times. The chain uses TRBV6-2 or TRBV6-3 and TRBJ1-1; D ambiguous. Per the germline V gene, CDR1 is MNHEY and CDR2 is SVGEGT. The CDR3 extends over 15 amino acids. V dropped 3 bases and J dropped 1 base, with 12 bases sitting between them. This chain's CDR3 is CASSYLAKQNTEAFF. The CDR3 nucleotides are TGTGCCAGCAGTTATTTGGCCAAACAGAACACTGAAGCTTTCTTT.

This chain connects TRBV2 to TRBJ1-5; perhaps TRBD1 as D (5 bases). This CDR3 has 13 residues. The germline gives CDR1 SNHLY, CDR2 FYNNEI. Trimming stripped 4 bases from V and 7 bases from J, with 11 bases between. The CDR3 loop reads CASSVGAGQPQHF. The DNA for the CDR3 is TGTGCCAGCAGTGTAGGGGCGGGGCAGCCCCAGCATTTT.

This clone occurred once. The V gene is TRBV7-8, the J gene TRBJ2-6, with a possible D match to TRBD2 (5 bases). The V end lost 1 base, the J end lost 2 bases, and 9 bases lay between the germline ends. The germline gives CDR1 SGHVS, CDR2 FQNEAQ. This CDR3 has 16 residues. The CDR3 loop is CASSLERVPGANVLTF. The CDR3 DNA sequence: TGTGCCAGCAGCTTAGAGAGGGTACCTGGGGCCAACGTCCTGACTTTC.

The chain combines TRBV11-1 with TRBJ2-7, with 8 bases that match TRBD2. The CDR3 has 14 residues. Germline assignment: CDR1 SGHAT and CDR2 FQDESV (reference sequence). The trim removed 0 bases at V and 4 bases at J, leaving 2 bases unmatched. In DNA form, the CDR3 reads TGTGCCAGCAGCTTAGCCAGCGGGGGATACGAGCAGTACTTC. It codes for CASSLASGGYEQYF.

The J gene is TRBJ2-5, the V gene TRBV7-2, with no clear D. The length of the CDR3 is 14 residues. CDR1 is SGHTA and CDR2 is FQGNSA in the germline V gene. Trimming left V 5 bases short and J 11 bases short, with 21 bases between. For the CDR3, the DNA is TGTGCCAGCAGCCGGAGATCAGCCTTTAATGATCAGTACTTC. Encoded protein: CASSRRSAFNDQYF.

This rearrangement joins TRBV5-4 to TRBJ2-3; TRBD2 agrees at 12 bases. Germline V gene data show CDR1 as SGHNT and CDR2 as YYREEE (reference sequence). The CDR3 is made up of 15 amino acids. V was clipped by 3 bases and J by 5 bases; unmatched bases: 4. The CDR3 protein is CASSSRLAGEDTQYF. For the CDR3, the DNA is TGTGCCAGCAGCTCCCGACTAGCGGGAGAAGATACGCAGTATTTT.

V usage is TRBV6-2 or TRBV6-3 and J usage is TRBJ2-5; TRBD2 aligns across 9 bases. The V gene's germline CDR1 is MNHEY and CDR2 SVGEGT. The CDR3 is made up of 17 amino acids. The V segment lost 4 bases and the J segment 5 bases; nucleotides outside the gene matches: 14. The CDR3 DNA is TGTGCCAGCAGTTCCGCCTTTGGGCGGGGGGGCTCGGAGACCCAGTACTTC. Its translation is CASSSAFGRGGSETQYF.

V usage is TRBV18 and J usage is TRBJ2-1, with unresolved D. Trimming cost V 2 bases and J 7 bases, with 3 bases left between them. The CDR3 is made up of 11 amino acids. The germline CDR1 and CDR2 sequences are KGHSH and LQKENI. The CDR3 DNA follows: TGTGCCAGCTCACCAGTAAATGAGCAGTTCTTC. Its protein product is CASSPVNEQFF.

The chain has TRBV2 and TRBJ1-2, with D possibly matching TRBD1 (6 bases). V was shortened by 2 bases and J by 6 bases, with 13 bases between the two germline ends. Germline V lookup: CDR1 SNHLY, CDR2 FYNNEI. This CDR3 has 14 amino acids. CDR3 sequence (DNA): TGTGCCAGCAGTGAATACGGGGGGCAGAATGGCTACACCTTC. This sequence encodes CASSEYGGQNGYTF.

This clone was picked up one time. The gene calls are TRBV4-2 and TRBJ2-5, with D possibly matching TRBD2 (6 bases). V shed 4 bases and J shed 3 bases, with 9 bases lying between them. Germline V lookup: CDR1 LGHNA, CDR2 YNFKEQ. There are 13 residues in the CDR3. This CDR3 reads CASSLRLEETQYF. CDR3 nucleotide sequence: TGTGCCAGCAGCCTGCGACTAGAAGAGACCCAGTACTTC.

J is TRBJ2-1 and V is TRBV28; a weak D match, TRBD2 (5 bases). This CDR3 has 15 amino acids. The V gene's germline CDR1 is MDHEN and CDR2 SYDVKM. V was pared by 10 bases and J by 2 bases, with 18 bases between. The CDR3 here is CATWTGTKPYNEQFF. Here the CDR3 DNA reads TGTGCCACCTGGACTGGCACCAAGCCCTACAATGAGCAGTTCTTC.

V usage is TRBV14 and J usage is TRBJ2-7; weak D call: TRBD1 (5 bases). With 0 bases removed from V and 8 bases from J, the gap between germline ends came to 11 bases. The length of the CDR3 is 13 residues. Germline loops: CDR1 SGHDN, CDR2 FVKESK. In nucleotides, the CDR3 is TGTGCCAGCAGCCAAGATCAGGACACTAAGCAGTACTTC. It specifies CASSQDQDTKQYF.

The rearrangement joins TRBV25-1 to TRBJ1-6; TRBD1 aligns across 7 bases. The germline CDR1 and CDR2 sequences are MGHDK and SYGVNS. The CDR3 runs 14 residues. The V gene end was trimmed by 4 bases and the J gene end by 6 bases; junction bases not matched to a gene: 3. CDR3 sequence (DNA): TGTGCCAGCAGTGGGGGGGACAGTAATTCACCCCTCCACTTT. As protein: CASSGGDSNSPLHF.

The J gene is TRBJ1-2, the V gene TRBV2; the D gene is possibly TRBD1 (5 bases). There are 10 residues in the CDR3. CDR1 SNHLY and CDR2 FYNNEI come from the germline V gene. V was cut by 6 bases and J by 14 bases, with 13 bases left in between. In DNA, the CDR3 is TGTGCCAGCAGGGGGCAGGGTACGACCTTC. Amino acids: CASRGQGTTF.